These 23 T cell receptor beta chains came from one sample sequenced in a study of neurological immune-mediated disorders. A single record per CDR3 protein comes from TCRdb applying MiXCR to the 5' RACE reads. In the table there are 65,000 to 70,000 distinct CDR3 sequences, about 4% of which are singletons. The sample consisted of PBMCs. These receptors all stem from a man aged 30-40 years with multiple sclerosis.

This clonotype was counted at least ten times. The gene calls are TRBV20-1 and TRBJ2-1; 7 nucleotides line up with TRBD2. Germline V gene lookup returns CDR1 DFQATT and CDR2 SNEGSKA (reference sequence). The CDR3 runs 18 residues. V gave up 0 bases and J gave up 0 bases; unmatched junction bases: 11. Here the CDR3 DNA reads TGCAGTGCTAGAGATCTGTGGGACTACCAGAGCTCCTACAATGAGCAGTTCTTC. Its protein product is CSARDLWDYQSSYNEQFF.

The sample holds many counts of this clonotype. The gene calls are TRBV20-1 and TRBJ2-3; TRBD2 might be the D (7 bases). Between the trimmed V and J ends, which lost 8 bases and 4 bases, there was a span of 22 bases. The CDR3 contains 15 residues. Germline assignment: CDR1 DFQATT and CDR2 SNEGSKA (reference sequence). In DNA, the CDR3 is TGCAGTCCCCTAGGTCGAGGGGGGGCCGCAGATACGCAGTATTTT. It yields the protein CSPLGRGGAADTQYF.

At least ten counts were recorded for this clonotype. The chain recombines TRBV3-1 with TRBJ2-2; 7 bases agree with TRBD2. V shed 3 bases, J shed 4 bases, and the junction held 2 bases outside the gene matches. The CDR3 has 14 residues. In germline, CDR1 is LGHDT, CDR2 YNNKEL (reference sequence). Here the CDR3 reads CASSQGGSTGELFF. CDR3 nucleotide sequence: TGTGCCAGCAGCCAGGGAGGGTCCACCGGGGAGCTGTTTTTT.

This clonotype was recorded at least ten times. The chain joins TRBV10-2 to TRBJ1-5; D uncertain. CDR3 length: 13 amino acids. V was clipped by 5 bases and J by 4 bases, with 9 bases between them. Germline V lookup: CDR1 WSHSY, CDR2 SAAADI. CDR3 nucleotides: TGCGCCAGCAGTCGCCGGGAAAATCAGCCCCAGCATTTT. This gives the protein CASSRRENQPQHF.

There are many counts of this clonotype. The chain couples TRBV5-6 to TRBJ2-7; TRBD2 aligns across 13 bases. CDR1 is SGHDT, CDR2 YYEEEE, per germline. V shed 4 bases, J shed 5 bases, and the junction held 9 bases outside the gene matches. The CDR3 runs to 16 residues. The CDR3 DNA sequence: TGTGCCAGCAGCCCACTAGCGGGGGGGCCGGAAAACGAGCAGTACTTC. This translates into CASSPLAGGPENEQYF.

This clonotype has at least ten counts. The rearrangement joins TRBV4-1 to TRBJ2-1; D is uncertain. Trimming took off 1 base at V and 8 bases at J, with 6 bases between the two ends. Germline V gene lookup returns CDR1 MGHRA and CDR2 YSYEKL. This CDR3 has 12 amino acids. The DNA of the CDR3 is TGCGCCAGCAGCCAAGCTTGGCATGAGCAGTTCTTC. Protein product: CASSQAWHEQFF.

This clonotype has a handful of counts. V gene TRBV20-1 combines with J gene TRBJ2-3; possibly TRBD2 for D (6 bases). V was cut by 5 bases and J by 3 bases, with 18 bases left in between. This CDR3 has 15 amino acids. The germline CDR1 and CDR2 sequences are DFQATT and SNEGSKA (reference sequence). The CDR3 DNA sequence: TGCAGTGCTTCTCCCCTAGCGAGCGGGACAGATACGCAGTATTTT. This encodes CSASPLASGTDTQYF.

This clonotype was detected many times. This chain links TRBV5-1 with TRBJ2-1, with D perhaps TRBD1 or TRBD2 (5 bases each). Trimming took 4 bases from V and 4 from J, leaving 15 bases between them. This CDR3 is 15 amino acids long. CDR1 is SGHRS, CDR2 YFSETQ, per germline. The CDR3 nucleotides read TGCGCCAGCAGCCTTATGGGGGAAGGGTACAATGAGCAGTTCTTC. Its translation is CASSLMGEGYNEQFF.

The CDR3 spells CASSTVRKIQYF. CDR3 DNA sequence: TGTGCCAGCAGTACGGTCAGGAAAATTCAGTACTTC. This chain uses TRBV6-2 or TRBV6-3 with TRBJ2-4, with D unresolved. The germline gives CDR1 MNHEY, CDR2 SVGEGT. Trimming removed 5 bases at V and 10 bases at J, with 12 bases between. CDR3 length: 12 amino acids.

The genes are TRBV20-1 and TRBJ1-6, with no clear D. Trimming shortened V by 5 bases and J by 0 bases, and 14 bases separated the two germline ends. The CDR3 has 16 amino acids. CDR1 and CDR2 from the germline V gene are DFQATT and SNEGSKA (reference sequence). CDR3 sequence (DNA): TGCAGTGCTCTAGCTAAGAGTAGCTCCTATAATTCACCCCTCCACTTT. It encodes CSALAKSSSYNSPLHF.

V and J are TRBV27 and TRBJ2-3; TRBD2 matches 9 bases. V lost 5 bases to trimming and J lost 4 bases; unmatched junction nucleotides: 16. This CDR3 is built from 18 residues. Germline loops: CDR1 MNHEY, CDR2 SMNVEV (reference sequence). For the CDR3, the DNA is TGTGCCAGCAGTCTAAGGGGACTAGCATCTCTGTCCGCAGATACGCAGTATTTT. This codes for CASSLRGLASLSADTQYF.

This clonotype was counted at least ten times. The CDR3 here is CASSGPTWGGNEQFF. The CDR3 DNA reads as TGTGCCAGCTCCGGGCCGACATGGGGCGGGAATGAGCAGTTCTTC. V is TRBV9 and J is TRBJ2-1, with D tentatively TRBD1 or TRBD2 (5 bases each). The V gene's germline CDR1 is SGDLS and CDR2 YYNGEE. CDR3 length: 15 amino acids. The V and J ends lost 7 bases and 7 bases respectively, with 21 bases between them.

This clonotype was seen at least ten times. This chain joins TRBV9 and TRBJ2-1; TRBD2 agrees at 11 bases. Trimming cost V 0 bases and J 8 bases; bases outside gene matches: 13. Germline CDR1 and CDR2: SGDLS and YYNGEE. This CDR3 is 18 amino acids long. In DNA form, the CDR3 reads TGTGCCAGCAGCGTAGCTCGTACTAGCGGGGGACTTTCGTATGAGCAGTTCTTC. Protein sequence: CASSVARTSGGLSYEQFF.

This clonotype was counted many times. This sequence joins TRBV4-1 and TRBJ2-7; D is possibly TRBD2 (5 bases). The V end lost 2 bases, the J end lost 5 bases, and 10 bases lay between the germline ends. CDR1 is MGHRA and CDR2 is YSYEKL in the germline V gene. The CDR3 spans 13 residues. The CDR3 region is CASSQPGGDEQYF. CDR3 coding DNA: TGCGCCAGCAGCCAACCTGGAGGCGACGAGCAGTACTTC.

In this sample, this clonotype turned up many times. The V gene is TRBV12-3 or TRBV12-4, the J gene TRBJ2-5; 10 bases are a match to TRBD2. CDR3 length: 17 amino acids. V shed 3 bases and J 5 bases; nucleotides not matched to a gene: 12. The CDR3 DNA is TGTGCCAGCAGTTTGGGGCCCAGCGGGGGGGCCGGTGAGACCCAGTACTTC. Its protein product is CASSLGPSGGAGETQYF.

This clonotype was seen many times. V is TRBV2 and J is TRBJ1-3; 7 nucleotides match TRBD1. The trim removed 6 bases at V and 4 bases at J, leaving 3 bases unmatched. The CDR3 extends over 13 amino acids. Germline assignment: CDR1 SNHLY and CDR2 FYNNEI. The CDR3 sequence is CASRRDRGNTIYF. CDR3 nucleotide sequence: TGTGCCAGCAGAAGGGACAGAGGAAACACCATATATTTT.

This clonotype was picked up many times. CDR3 amino acids: CASSFGQGAFREQFF. The CDR3 region has the DNA TGTGCCAGCAGTTTCGGACAGGGGGCTTTCCGCGAGCAGTTCTTC. This chain joins TRBV12-3 or TRBV12-4 and TRBJ2-1; 11 nucleotides agree with TRBD1. Losses at the gene ends were 3 bases for V and 10 bases for J; bases not matched to a gene: 8. The CDR3 spans 15 residues.

This clonotype was recorded at least ten times. The CDR3 loop is CASSVGEYWGSGNTIYF. The CDR3 bases are TGTGCCAGCAGCGTAGGAGAATATTGGGGCTCTGGAAACACCATATATTTT. The chain joins TRBV9 to TRBJ1-3; D unresolved. There are 17 residues in the CDR3. The ends were cut back, 0 bases at V and 0 bases at J, with 13 bases in the middle. CDR1 SGDLS and CDR2 YYNGEE come from the germline V gene.

This clonotype showed up many times. The rearrangement links TRBV20-1 to TRBJ1-2; 8 bases line up with TRBD1. Germline CDR1 is DFQATT and CDR2 is SNEGSKA (reference sequence). V gave up 6 bases and J gave up 7 bases; unmatched junction bases: 7. This CDR3 region has 12 residues. The CDR3 bases are TGCAGTGCGCCCAACAGGGGGGCTGGCTACACCTTC. This encodes CSAPNRGAGYTF.

This clonotype was counted at least ten times. This chain connects TRBV5-1 to TRBJ2-2, with D possibly being TRBD2 (7 bases). The V gene's germline CDR1 is SGHRS and CDR2 YFSETQ. The CDR3 is 16 residues long. With 4 bases removed from V and 5 bases from J, the gap between germline ends came to 18 bases. The CDR3 DNA sequence: TGCGCCAGCAGCCCCGAGGGGGGGGCAGGGACCGGGGAGCTGTTTTTT. Its translation is CASSPEGGAGTGELFF.

This clonotype was detected ten times or more. The V gene is TRBV20-1, the J gene TRBJ2-1, with TRBD2 as a possible D gene (6 bases). Trimming stripped 3 bases from V and 7 bases from J, with 22 bases between. Looked up from germline, CDR1 is DFQATT and CDR2 is SNEGSKA (reference sequence). The CDR3 has 16 amino acids. The CDR3 sequence: CSASGGWEIPLNEQFF. The CDR3 DNA sequence: TGCAGTGCTAGCGGGGGATGGGAAATCCCTCTTAATGAGCAGTTCTTC.

This clonotype was detected ten times or more. This chain uses TRBV4-1 with TRBJ1-1; 8 nucleotides align to TRBD1. In germline, CDR1 is MGHRA, CDR2 YSYEKL. The CDR3 runs 17 residues. V lost 8 bases, J lost 3 bases, and 17 bases stayed unmatched. The CDR3 here is CASYPGQGEGSHTEAFF. DNA for the CDR3: TGCGCCAGCTACCCAGGACAGGGCGAGGGGTCCCACACTGAAGCTTTCTTT.

This clonotype was seen ten or more times. The chain recombines TRBV20-1 with TRBJ2-7, with 7 bases aligning to TRBD1. The length of the CDR3 is 14 residues. With V trimmed by 1 base and J by 4 bases, 7 bases remained unmatched. Germline V lookup: CDR1 DFQATT, CDR2 SNEGSKA (reference sequence). In DNA, the CDR3 is TGCAGTGCTAGAGTCGCAGGGGGAGTGTACGAGCAGTACTTC. Residues: CSARVAGGVYEQYF.